A selection of T cell receptor beta chains follows, all from one sample in a study of T cell responses to AZD1222 COVID-19 vaccine. Repertoires were generated with immunoSEQ multiplex PCR, while TCRdb's copy carries only in-frame clones and drops some. This sample has under 200,000 clones, with about 89% found just once. The material was peripheral blood, obtained on day 0 of MenACWY control vaccination. The receptors stem from an adult in good health. The CDR3 runs from the conserved cysteine through the conserved F or W. The order of the fields is J gene, V gene, CDR3 length, D gene, clone size, CDR3 protein, CDR3 DNA. D genes are given only for firm matches. Where a row states a size, it is once, few, many or the class of an expanded clone; other rows omit it.

TRBJ2-7 | TRBV7-2 | 12 | NA | NA | CASSLSGTEQYF | TGTGCCAGCAGCTTATCTGGGACCGAGCAGTACTTC
TRBJ1-3 | TRBV9 | 15 | NA | NA | CASSQGYSLGNTIYF | TGTGCCAGCAGCCAGGGCTACTCTCTCGGAAACACCATATATTTT
TRBJ2-7 | TRBV28 | 13 | TRBD1 | NA | CASSTGTGYEQYF | TGTGCCAGCAGCACCGGGACAGGATACGAGCAGTACTTC
TRBJ2-1 | TRBV28 | 15 | TRBD2 | NA | CASSNSGSASNEQFF | TGTGCCAGCAGCAATAGCGGGAGTGCCAGTAATGAGCAGTTCTTC
TRBJ1-6 | TRBV6-5 | 12 | NA | NA | CASSRDNSPLHF | TGTGCCAGCAGTCGAGATAATTCACCCCTCCACTTT
TRBJ2-7 | TRBV4-1 | 17 | TRBD1 | NA | CASSQVASGQGFYEQYF | TGCGCCAGCAGCCAAGTTGCATCGGGACAGGGTTTCTACGAGCAGTACTTC
TRBJ1-5 | TRBV6-5 | 13 | NA | NA | CASSLQGNQPQHF | TGTGCCAGCAGCCTTCAGGGGAATCAGCCCCAGCATTTT
TRBJ2-7 | TRBV7-9 | 14 | NA | NA | CASSRRGLSYEQYF | TGTGCCAGCAGCCGGAGGGGGCTCTCCTACGAGCAGTACTTC
TRBJ1-4 | TRBV7-2 | 12 | NA | NA | CASSLVDEKLFF | TGTGCCAGCAGCTTAGTTGATGAAAAACTGTTTTTT
TRBJ1-2 | TRBV28 | 12 | NA | NA | CASRGKAVGYTF | TGTGCCAGCAGAGGTAAAGCGGTGGGCTACACCTTC
TRBJ1-3 | TRBV4-1 | 18 | TRBD1 | once | CASSQVGGGQAQGNTIYF | TGCGCCAGCAGCCAAGTTGGGGGCGGACAGGCGCAAGGAAACACCATATATTTT
TRBJ2-2 | TRBV7-3 | 18 | NA | once | CASSSPTALATPTGELFF | TGTGCCAGCAGCTCACCAACGGCGCTAGCCACACCCACCGGGGAGCTGTTTTTT
TRBJ2-5 | TRBV11-2 | 14 | NA | NA | CASSPIVRAETQYF | TGTGCCAGCAGCCCCATTGTGAGGGCAGAGACCCAGTACTTC
TRBJ1-4 | TRBV28 | 16 | NA | NA | CASSPMGRGIDEKLFF | TGTGCCAGCAGCCCCATGGGGCGGGGGATAGATGAAAAACTGTTTTTT
TRBJ2-3 | TRBV28 | 14 | NA | once | CASSFRPGGDTQYF | TGTGCCAGCAGTTTCCGGCCGGGTGGAGATACGCAGTATTTT
TRBJ1-5 | TRBV19 | 15 | NA | NA | CASSTVKGAGQPQHF | TGTGCCAGTAGTACCGTTAAAGGAGCAGGTCAGCCCCAGCATTTT
TRBJ1-6 | TRBV28 | 16 | TRBD1 | NA | CASRDGNRGSNSPLHF | TGTGCCAGCAGGGACGGAAACAGGGGGAGCAATTCACCCCTCCACTTT
TRBJ1-5 | TRBV27 | 13 | TRBD1 | NA | CASGQGENQPQHF | TGTGCCAGCGGACAGGGGGAGAATCAGCCCCAGCATTTT
TRBJ2-7 | TRBV11-3 | 12 | NA | NA | CASSLGPGEQYF | TGTGCCAGCAGCTTAGGCCCAGGGGAGCAGTACTTC
TRBJ1-2 | TRBV10-1 | 14 | NA | NA | CASDLRPSVEGYTF | TGCGCCAGCGATCTGAGGCCCTCGGTAGAAGGCTACACCTTC
TRBJ2-7 | TRBV5-1 | 14 | TRBD1 | NA | CASSRTGVGYEQYF | TGCGCCAGCAGCAGGACAGGGGTTGGCTACGAGCAGTACTTC
TRBJ1-2 | TRBV2 | 17 | NA | NA | CASSWEVQGSLGYGYTF | TGTGCCAGCAGTTGGGAGGTCCAGGGCTCTCTGGGGTATGGCTACACCTTC
TRBJ1-6 | TRBV4-2 | 16 | TRBD1 | NA | CASSQEWDRGNSPLHF | TGTGCCAGCAGCCAAGAATGGGACAGGGGGAACTCACCCCTCCACTTT
TRBJ1-1 | TRBV5-1 | 13 | NA | NA | CASSLGENTEAFF | TGCGCCAGCAGCTTGGGGGAAAACACTGAAGCTTTCTTT
TRBJ1-3 | TRBV30 | 15 | NA | NA | CAWSVPGIAGNTIYF | TGTGCCTGGAGTGTACCAGGGATCGCTGGAAACACCATATATTTT
TRBJ1-1 | TRBV29-1 | 14 | TRBD1 | NA | CSVFPHTGGTEAFF | TGCAGCGTATTTCCTCATACAGGGGGCACTGAAGCTTTCTTT
TRBJ1-2 | TRBV18 | 13 | NA | NA | CASSPPGGNGYTF | TGTGCCAGCTCACCACCGGGGGGAAATGGCTACACCTTC
TRBJ2-2 | TRBV7-9 | 17 | TRBD2 | few | CASSPGLAGANTGELFF | TGTGCCAGCAGCCCTGGCTTAGCGGGGGCGAACACCGGGGAGCTGTTTTTT
TRBJ1-2 | TRBV12-3/TRBV12-4 | 13 | TRBD1 | once | CASRTRTGSGYTF | TGTGCCAGCAGGACTCGGACAGGGAGCGGCTACACCTTC
TRBJ1-6 | TRBV11-2 | 14 | NA | NA | CASSLEQELSPLHF | TGTGCCAGCAGCTTAGAACAGGAGCTTTCACCCCTCCACTTT
TRBJ1-2 | TRBV7-8 | 14 | NA | NA | CASSLVGGRDGYTF | TGTGCCAGCAGCTTAGTCGGGGGGAGGGATGGCTACACCTTC
TRBJ2-7 | TRBV27 | 15 | TRBD1 | NA | CASSRGGTGGYEQYF | TGTGCCAGCAGTCGGGGGGGGACAGGGGGCTACGAGCAGTACTTC
TRBJ1-4 | TRBV7-9 | 14 | NA | NA | CASSLGGTNEKLFF | TGTGCCAGCAGCTTGGGGGGAACTAATGAAAAACTGTTTTTT
TRBJ2-3 | TRBV11-3 | 16 | NA | NA | CASSLASIAHTDTQYF | TGTGCCAGCAGCTTAGCAAGCATAGCGCATACAGATACGCAGTATTTT
TRBJ2-4 | TRBV7-2 | 12 | NA | once | CASSHRTDNPYF | TGTGCCAGCAGCCACCGGACGGACAACCCGTACTTC
TRBJ1-6 | TRBV5-4 | 16 | TRBD1 | few | CASSPGEGARNSPLHF | TGTGCCAGCAGCCCCGGGGAGGGGGCGCGTAATTCACCCCTCCACTTT
TRBJ1-1 | TRBV28 | 15 | TRBD1 | once | CASSSQGAGWTEAFF | TGTGCCAGCAGTTCCCAGGGGGCTGGGTGGACTGAAGCTTTCTTT
TRBJ2-1 | TRBV6-5 | 15 | TRBD1 | once | CASSQGQGAYNEQFF | TGTGCCAGCAGCCAGGGACAGGGAGCCTACAATGAGCAGTTCTTC
TRBJ2-2 | TRBV25-1 | 15 | NA | NA | CASSARAGNTGELFF | TGTGCCAGCAGTGCTCGGGCAGGGAACACCGGGGAGCTGTTTTTT
TRBJ1-6 | TRBV6-5 | 13 | NA | NA | CASSYNSKSPLHF | TGTGCCAGCAGTTATAATTCCAAATCACCCCTCCACTTT
TRBJ1-2 | TRBV13 | 16 | TRBD1 | once | CASSATPGQNLYGYTF | TGTGCCAGCAGCGCTACCCCGGGACAGAACTTATATGGCTACACCTTC
TRBJ2-5 | TRBV7-3 | 15 | NA | NA | CASSLQGRGQETQYF | TGTGCCAGCAGCTTACAGGGGAGGGGGCAAGAGACCCAGTACTTC
TRBJ1-2 | TRBV6-5 | 14 | TRBD1 | once | CASRRRDRVYGYTF | TGTGCCAGCAGACGCCGGGACAGGGTTTATGGCTACACCTTC
TRBJ2-5 | TRBV5-1 | 11 | NA | few | CASSIQETQYF | TGCGCCAGCAGCATCCAAGAGACCCAGTACTTC
TRBJ1-5 | TRBV28 | 12 | NA | NA | CASSTGGQPQHF | TGTGCCAGCAGCACCGGGGGTCAGCCCCAGCATTTT
TRBJ2-1 | TRBV2 | 14 | NA | NA | CASSALDSPDEQFF | TGTGCCAGCAGTGCCTTAGATAGCCCGGATGAGCAGTTCTTC
TRBJ1-4 | TRBV27 | 15 | NA | NA | CASSFTGTAGKELFF | TGTGCCAGCAGCTTTACCGGGACCGCGGGGAAAGAACTGTTTTTT
TRBJ2-1 | TRBV19 | 14 | NA | once | CASKTEAEYNEQFF | TGTGCCAGTAAAACGGAGGCCGAATACAATGAGCAGTTCTTC